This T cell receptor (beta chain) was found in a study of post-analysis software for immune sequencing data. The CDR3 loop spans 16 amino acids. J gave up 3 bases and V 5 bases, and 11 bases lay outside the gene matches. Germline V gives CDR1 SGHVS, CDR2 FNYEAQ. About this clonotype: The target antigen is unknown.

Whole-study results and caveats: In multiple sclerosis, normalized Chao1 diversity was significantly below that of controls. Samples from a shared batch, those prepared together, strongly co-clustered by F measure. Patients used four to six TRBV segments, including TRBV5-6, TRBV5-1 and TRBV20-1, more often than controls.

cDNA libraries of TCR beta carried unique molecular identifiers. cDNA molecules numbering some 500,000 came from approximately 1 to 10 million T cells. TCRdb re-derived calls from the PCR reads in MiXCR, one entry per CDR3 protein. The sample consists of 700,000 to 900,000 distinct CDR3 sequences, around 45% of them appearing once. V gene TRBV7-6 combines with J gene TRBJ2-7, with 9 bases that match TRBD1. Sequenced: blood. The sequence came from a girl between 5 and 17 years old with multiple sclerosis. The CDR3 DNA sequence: TGTGCCAGCAGCCCTCGGACAGGGGCCTCAAACTACGAGCAGTACTTC. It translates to CASSPRTGASNYEQYF.